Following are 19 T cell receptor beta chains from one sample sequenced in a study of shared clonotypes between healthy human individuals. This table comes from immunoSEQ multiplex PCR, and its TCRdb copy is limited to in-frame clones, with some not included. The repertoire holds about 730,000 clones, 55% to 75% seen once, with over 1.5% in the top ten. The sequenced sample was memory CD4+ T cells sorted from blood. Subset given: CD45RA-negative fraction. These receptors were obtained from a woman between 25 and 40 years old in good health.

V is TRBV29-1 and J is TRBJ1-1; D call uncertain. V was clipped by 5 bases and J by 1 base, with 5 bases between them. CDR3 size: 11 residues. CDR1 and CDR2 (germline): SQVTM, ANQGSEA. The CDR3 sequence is CSVIGNTEAFF. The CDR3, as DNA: TGCAGCGTTATAGGGAACACTGAAGCTTTCTTT.

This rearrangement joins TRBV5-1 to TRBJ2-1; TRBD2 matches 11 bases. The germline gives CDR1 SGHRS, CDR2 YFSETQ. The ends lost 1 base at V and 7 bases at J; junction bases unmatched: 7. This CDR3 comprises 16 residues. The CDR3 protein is CASSLILAGGGNEQFF. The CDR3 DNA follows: TGCGCCAGCAGCTTGATCCTAGCGGGAGGAGGTAATGAGCAGTTCTTC.

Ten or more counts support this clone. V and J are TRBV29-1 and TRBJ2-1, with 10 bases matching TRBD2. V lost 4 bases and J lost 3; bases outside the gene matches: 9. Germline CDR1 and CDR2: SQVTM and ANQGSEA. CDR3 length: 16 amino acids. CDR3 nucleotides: TGCAGCGTTGCTTTGGCTAGCGGGAGAAACTACAATGAGCAGTTCTTC. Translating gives CSVALASGRNYNEQFF.

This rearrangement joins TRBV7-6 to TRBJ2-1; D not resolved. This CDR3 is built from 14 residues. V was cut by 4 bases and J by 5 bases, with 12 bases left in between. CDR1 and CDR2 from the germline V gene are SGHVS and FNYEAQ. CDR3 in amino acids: CASSSSTINNEQFF. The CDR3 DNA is TGTGCCAGCAGCTCCTCAACCATTAACAATGAGCAGTTCTTC.

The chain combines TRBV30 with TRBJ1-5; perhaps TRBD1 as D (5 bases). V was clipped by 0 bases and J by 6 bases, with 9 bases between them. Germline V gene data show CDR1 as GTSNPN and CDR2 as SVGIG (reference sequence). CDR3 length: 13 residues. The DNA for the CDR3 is TGTGCCTGGAGTGTGGGGCAGGGTCAGCCCCAGCATTTT. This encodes CAWSVGQGQPQHF.

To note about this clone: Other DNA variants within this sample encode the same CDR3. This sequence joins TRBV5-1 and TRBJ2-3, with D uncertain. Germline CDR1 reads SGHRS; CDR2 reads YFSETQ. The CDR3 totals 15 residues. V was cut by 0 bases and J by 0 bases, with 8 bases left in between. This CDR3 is CASSLAVASTDTQYF. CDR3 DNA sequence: TGCGCCAGCAGCTTGGCTGTGGCTAGCACAGATACGCAGTATTTT.

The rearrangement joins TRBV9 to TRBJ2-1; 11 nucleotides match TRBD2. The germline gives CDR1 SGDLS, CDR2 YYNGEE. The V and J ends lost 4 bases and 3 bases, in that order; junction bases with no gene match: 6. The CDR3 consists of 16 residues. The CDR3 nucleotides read TGTGCCAGCAGCCGTACCGGGACTAGCGGCTACAATGAGCAGTTCTTC. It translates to CASSRTGTSGYNEQFF.

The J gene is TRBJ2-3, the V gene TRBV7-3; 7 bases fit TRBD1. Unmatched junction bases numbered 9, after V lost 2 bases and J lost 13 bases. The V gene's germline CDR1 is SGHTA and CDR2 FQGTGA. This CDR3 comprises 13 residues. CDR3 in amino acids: CASSLASGQKKYF. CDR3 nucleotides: TGTGCCAGCAGCTTAGCGTCGGGACAGAAAAAGTATTTT.

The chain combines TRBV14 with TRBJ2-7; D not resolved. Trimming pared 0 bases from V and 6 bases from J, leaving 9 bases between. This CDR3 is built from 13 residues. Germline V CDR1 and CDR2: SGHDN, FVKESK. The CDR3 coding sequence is TGTGCCAGCAGCCAAGAGTTACCTTTCGAGCAGTACTTC. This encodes CASSQELPFEQYF.

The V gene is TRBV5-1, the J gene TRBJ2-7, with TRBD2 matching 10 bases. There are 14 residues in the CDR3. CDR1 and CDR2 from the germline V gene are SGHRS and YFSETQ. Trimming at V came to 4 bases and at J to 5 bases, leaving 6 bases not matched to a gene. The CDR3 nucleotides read TGCGCCAGCAGCCGAACTAGCGGGAACAACGAGCAGTACTTC. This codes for CASSRTSGNNEQYF.

In DNA, the CDR3 is TGCAGCGTTGAAGTCACTGAAGCTTTCTTT. Translating gives CSVEVTEAFF. The chain combines TRBV29-1 with TRBJ1-1; D is ambiguous. Deletions cut 1 base from V and 4 bases from J, with 1 base between. Germline-derived CDR1 and CDR2 are SQVTM and ANQGSEA. The CDR3 is 10 residues long.

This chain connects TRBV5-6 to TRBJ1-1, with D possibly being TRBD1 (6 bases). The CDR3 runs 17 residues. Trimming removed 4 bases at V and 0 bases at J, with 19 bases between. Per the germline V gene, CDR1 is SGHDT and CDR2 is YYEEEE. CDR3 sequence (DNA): TGTGCCAGCAGCGTTACAGGGCTCCGGACCGTGAACACTGAAGCTTTCTTT. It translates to CASSVTGLRTVNTEAFF.

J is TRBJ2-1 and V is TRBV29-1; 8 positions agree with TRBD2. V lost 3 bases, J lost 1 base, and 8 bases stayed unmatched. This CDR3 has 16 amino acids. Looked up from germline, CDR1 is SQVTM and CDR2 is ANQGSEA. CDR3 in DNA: TGCAGCGTTGAGGATCGTAGCGGGAAATCCTACAATGAGCAGTTCTTC. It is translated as CSVEDRSGKSYNEQFF.

This CDR3 reads CASSLDGLARETQYF. DNA of the CDR3: TGTGCCAGCAGCTTGGATGGACTAGCACGAGAGACCCAGTACTTC. The V call is TRBV5-8, the J call TRBJ2-5; 8 bases agree with TRBD2. The CDR3 is made up of 15 amino acids. The J segment lost 4 bases and the V segment lost 0 bases, leaving 5 bases of the junction unmatched. Looked up from germline, CDR1 is SGHTS and CDR2 is YDEGEE.

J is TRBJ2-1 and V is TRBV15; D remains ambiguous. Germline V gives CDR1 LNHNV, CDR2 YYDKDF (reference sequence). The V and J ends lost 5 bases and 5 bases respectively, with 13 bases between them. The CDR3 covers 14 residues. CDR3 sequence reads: CATSPSGQNNEQFF. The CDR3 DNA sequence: TGTGCCACCAGCCCATCCGGGCAGAACAATGAGCAGTTCTTC.

DNA of the CDR3: TGTGCCAGCAGAGCCGACGCGAACACCGGGGAGCTGTTTTTT. This codes for CASRADANTGELFF. The rearrangement links TRBV6-5 to TRBJ2-2; D remains unclear. This CDR3 has 14 amino acids. V lost 6 bases, J lost 0 bases, and 8 bases lay in between. The germline CDR1 and CDR2 sequences are MNHEY and SVGAGI.

Written as DNA, the CDR3 is TGTGCCAGCAGCTTAGTTACCTCATTTTTCGGTGAGCAGTTCTTC. As protein: CASSLVTSFFGEQFF. The V and J genes are TRBV11-2 and TRBJ2-1; D unclear. The V gene's germline CDR1 is SGHAT and CDR2 FQNNGV. This CDR3 contains 15 residues. Trimming took 1 base from V and 9 from J, leaving 16 bases between them.

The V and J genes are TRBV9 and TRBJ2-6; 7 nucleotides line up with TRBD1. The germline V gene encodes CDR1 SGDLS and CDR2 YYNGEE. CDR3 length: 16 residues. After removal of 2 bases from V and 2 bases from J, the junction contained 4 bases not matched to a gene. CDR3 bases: TGTGCCAGCAGCGTGGTAGGGGGCGCTGGGGCCAACGTCCTGACTTTC. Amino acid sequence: CASSVVGGAGANVLTF.

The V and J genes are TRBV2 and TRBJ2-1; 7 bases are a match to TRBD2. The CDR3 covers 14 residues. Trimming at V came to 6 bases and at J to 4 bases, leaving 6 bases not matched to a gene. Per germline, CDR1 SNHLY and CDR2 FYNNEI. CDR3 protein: CASRGGAGYNEQFF. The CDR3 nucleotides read TGTGCCAGCAGGGGGGGAGCGGGATACAATGAGCAGTTCTTC.